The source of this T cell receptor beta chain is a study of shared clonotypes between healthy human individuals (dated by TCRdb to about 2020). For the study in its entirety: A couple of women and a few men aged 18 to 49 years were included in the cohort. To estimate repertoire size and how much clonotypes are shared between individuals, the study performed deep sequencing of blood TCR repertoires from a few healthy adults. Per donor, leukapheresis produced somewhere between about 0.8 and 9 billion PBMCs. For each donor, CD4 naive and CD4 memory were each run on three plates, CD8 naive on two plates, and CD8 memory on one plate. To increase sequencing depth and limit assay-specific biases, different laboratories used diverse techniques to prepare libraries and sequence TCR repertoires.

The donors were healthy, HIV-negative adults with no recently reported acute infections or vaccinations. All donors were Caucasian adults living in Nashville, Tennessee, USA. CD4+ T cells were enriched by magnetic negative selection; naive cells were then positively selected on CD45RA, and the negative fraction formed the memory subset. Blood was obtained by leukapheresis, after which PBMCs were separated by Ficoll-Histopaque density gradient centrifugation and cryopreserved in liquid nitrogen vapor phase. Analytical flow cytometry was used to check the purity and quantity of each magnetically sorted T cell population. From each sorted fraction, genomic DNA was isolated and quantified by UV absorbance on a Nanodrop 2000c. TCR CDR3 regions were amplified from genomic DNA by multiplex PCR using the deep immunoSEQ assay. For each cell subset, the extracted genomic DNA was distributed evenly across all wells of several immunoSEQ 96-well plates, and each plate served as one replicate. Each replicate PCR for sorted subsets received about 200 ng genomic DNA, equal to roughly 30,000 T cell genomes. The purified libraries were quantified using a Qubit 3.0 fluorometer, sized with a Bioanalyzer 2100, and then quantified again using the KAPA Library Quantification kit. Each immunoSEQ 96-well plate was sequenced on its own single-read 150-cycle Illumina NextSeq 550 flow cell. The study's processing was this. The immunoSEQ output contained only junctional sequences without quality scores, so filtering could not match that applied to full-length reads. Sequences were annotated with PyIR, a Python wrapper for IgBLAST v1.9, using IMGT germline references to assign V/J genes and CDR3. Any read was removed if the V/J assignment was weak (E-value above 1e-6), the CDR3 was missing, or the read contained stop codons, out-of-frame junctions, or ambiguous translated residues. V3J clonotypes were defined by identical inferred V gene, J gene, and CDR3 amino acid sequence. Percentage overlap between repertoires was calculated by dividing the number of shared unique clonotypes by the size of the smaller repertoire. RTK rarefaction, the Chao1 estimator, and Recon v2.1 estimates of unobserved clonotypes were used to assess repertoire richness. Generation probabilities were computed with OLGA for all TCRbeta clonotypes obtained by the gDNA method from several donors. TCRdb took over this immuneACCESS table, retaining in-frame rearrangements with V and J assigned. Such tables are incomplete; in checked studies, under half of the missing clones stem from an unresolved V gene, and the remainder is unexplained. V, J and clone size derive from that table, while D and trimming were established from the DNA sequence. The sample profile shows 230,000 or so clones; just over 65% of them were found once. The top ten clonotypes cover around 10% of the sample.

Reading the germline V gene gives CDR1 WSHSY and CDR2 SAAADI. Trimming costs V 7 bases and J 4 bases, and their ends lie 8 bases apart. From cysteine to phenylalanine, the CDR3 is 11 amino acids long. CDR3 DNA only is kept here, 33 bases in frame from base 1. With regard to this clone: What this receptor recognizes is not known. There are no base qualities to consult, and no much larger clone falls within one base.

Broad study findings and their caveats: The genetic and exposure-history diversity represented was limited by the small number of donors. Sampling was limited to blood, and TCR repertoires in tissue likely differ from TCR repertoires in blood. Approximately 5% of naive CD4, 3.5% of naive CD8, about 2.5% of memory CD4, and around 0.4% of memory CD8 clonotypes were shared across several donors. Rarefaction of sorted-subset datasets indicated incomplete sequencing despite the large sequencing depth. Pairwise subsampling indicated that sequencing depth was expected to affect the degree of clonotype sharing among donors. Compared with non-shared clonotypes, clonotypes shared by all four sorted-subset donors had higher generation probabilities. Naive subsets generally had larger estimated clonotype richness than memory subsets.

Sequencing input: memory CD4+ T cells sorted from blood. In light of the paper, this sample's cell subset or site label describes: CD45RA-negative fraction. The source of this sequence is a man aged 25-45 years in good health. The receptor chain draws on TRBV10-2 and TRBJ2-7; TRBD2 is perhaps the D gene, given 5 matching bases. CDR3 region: CASTSGYEQYF. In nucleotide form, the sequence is TGCGCCAGCACCTCGGGGTACGAGCAGTACTTC.